This record concerns one TCR beta chain sequence. This sample was included in a study of shared clonotypes between healthy human individuals. This table comes from immunoSEQ multiplex PCR, and its TCRdb copy is limited to in-frame clones, with some not included. The sample yields more than 1.2 million clones, 98% to 99% seen once. Deletions cut 9 bases from V and 6 bases from J, with 14 bases between. This CDR3 region has 13 residues. CDR1 is MDHEN, CDR2 SYDVKM, per germline. Sequencing input: naive CD4+ T cells sorted from blood. Subset described: CD45RA+ positively selected. The TCR sequence derives from a man in his thirties or forties in good health. The J gene is TRBJ2-2, the V gene TRBV28; weak D call: TRBD2 (6 bases). CDR3 sequence: CASRGGIPGELFF. CDR3 DNA: TGTGCCAGTCGGGGCGGGATCCCCGGGGAGCTGTTTTTT.